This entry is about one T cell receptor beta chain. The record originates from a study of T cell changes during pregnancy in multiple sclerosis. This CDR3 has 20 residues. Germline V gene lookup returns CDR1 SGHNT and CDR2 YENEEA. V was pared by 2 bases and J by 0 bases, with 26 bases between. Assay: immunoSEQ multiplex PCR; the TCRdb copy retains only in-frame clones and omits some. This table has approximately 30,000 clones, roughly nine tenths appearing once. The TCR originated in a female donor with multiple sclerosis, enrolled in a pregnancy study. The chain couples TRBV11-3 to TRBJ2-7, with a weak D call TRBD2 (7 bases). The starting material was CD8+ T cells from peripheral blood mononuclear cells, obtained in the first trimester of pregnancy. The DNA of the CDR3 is TGTGCCAGCAGCTTATTTGTCGCCAGGGGAGGGCGGGACCACTCCTACGAGCAGTACTTC. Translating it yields CASSLFVARGGRDHSYEQYF.